This record covers a single T cell receptor beta chain. Per the germline V gene, CDR1 is MNHNY and CDR2 is SVGAGI (reference sequence). This CDR3 has 14 residues. After removal of 6 bases from V and 2 bases from J, the junction contained 3 bases not matched to a gene. The data originate from a study of blood T cell repertoires in COVID-19. Looking at the study overall: Material from acute and convalescent COVID-19 was sourced from the United States, Italy and Spain.

Original data processing: Amplification of reference gene primers was used by the study to estimate nucleated cell counts. The method was immunoSEQ multiplex PCR; TCRdb's version includes in-frame clones alone and lacks a portion of them. V and J calls and clone size are given by that table; D and trimming were obtained from the DNA. The data show approximately 210,000 clones, about 90% seen once. Sequenced sample: peripheral blood. This receptor was identified in a man between 25 and 39 years old with acute or convalescent COVID-19. The rearrangement joins TRBV6-6 to TRBJ1-5; 8 nucleotides match TRBD1. The CDR3 DNA sequence: TGTGCCAGCAGGGACAGGGATGGCAATCAGCCCCAGCATTTT. Translating gives CASRDRDGNQPQHF.